The sequence of this T cell receptor (beta chain) was determined in a study of blood T cells in healthy people across ages. The use of a sample-barcoded 5' primer and a J-beta primer mix characterized a second PCR of roughly 6 to 11 cycles. Researchers report that a template-switch adaptor with 12 random nucleotides tagged each cDNA molecule. Using its own MiXCR run on the 5' RACE reads, TCRdb lists one record per CDR3 protein. The data contain about a million distinct CDR3 sequences, approximately 50% of them singletons. Germline V gene lookup returns CDR1 SGHRS and CDR2 YFSETQ. The CDR3 is 15 amino acids. The V gene end was trimmed by 4 bases and the J gene end by 4 bases; junction bases not matched to a gene: 7. No fewer than 6 million PBMCs went into each sample. Total RNA amounts of at least 6 micrograms were extracted per sample.

The chain couples TRBV5-1 to TRBJ2-5; 10 bases map to TRBD1. The sample consisted of blood. This TCR came from an older woman in good health. Written as DNA, the CDR3 is TGCGCCAGCAGCAAAATTGACAGGGGGCGAGAGACCCAGTACTTC. Amino acids: CASSKIDRGRETQYF.